This record looks at one T cell receptor beta chain sequence and its context. As to time point: baseline, week 1 (first vaccination visit). Treatment here: pre-vaccination baseline after standard-of-care therapy. These data originate in a study of a mutant IDH1 vaccine in newly diagnosed glioma. V lost 3 bases, J lost 2 bases, and 11 bases lay in between. CDR3 length: 14 amino acids. The germline V gene has CDR1 SGHRS and CDR2 YFSETQ. Using immunoSEQ multiplex PCR, the repertoire was profiled, and TCRdb retains in-frame clones only, with some absent. The table shows 15,000 to 20,000 clones, with about 80% occurring only once.

The V and J genes are TRBV5-1 and TRBJ2-5, with D perhaps TRBD1 or TRBD2 (5 bases each). This TCR came from a man in his forties or fifties with glioma. This material consisted of PBMCs, taken from a glioma patient treated with radiotherapy, temozolomide or both. The CDR3 reads CASSWGDSQETQYF. The DNA of the CDR3 is TGCGCCAGCAGCTGGGGAGACAGTCAAGAGACCCAGTACTTC.